This note documents a single TCR beta chain sequence. Trimming at V came to 4 bases and at J to 14 bases, leaving 4 bases not matched to a gene. This CDR3 spans 12 amino acids. The germline CDR1 and CDR2 sequences are SGHVS and FQNEAQ. The sample is drawn from a study of early T cells in non-severe SARS-CoV-2 infection. Study-level background: The authors sequenced bulk RNA from unsorted whole blood, leaving chains unpaired.

Individual cDNA molecules carried attached unique molecular identifiers. TCRdb fed the 5' RACE reads into MiXCR, producing one record per CDR3 protein. The table lists 80,000 or so distinct CDR3 sequences, about 11% of them singletons. The chain is built from TRBV7-8 and TRBJ1-6, with TRBD1 matching 8 bases. This specimen was whole blood, taken at baseline. The clonotype originates from an adult who was a healthcare worker with PCR-confirmed SARS-CoV-2 infection or an uninfected control (not recorded which). CDR3 sequence: CASSSQTGALHF. DNA of the CDR3: TGTGCCAGCAGCTCGCAGACAGGGGCCCTCCACTTT.